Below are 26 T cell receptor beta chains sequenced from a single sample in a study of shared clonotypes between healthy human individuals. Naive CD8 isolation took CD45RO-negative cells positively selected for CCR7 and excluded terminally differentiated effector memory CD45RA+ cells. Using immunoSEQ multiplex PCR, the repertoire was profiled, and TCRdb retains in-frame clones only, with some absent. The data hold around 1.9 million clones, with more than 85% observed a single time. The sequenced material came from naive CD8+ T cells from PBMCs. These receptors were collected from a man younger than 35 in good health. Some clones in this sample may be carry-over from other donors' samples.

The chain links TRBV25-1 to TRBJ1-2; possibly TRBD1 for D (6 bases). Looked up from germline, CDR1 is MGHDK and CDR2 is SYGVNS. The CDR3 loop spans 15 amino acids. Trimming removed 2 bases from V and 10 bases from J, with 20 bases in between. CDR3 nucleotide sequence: TGTGCCAGCAGTGAAGGCTCCCGGGGGCGGGGAGACTACACCTTC. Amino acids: CASSEGSRGRGDYTF.

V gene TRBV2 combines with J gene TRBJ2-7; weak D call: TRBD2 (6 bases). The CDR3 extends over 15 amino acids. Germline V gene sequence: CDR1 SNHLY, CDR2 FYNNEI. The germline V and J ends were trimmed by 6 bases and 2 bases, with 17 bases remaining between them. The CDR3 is CASSGTRDSTYEQYF. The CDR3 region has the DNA TGTGCCAGCAGCGGGACCCGGGACTCAACCTACGAGCAGTACTTC.

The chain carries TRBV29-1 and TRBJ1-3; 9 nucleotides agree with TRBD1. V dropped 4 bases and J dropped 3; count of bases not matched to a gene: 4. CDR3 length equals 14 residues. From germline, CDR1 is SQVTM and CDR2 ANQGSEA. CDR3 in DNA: TGCAGCGTTGTGGGACAGGGAGATGGAAACACCATATATTTT. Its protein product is CSVVGQGDGNTIYF.

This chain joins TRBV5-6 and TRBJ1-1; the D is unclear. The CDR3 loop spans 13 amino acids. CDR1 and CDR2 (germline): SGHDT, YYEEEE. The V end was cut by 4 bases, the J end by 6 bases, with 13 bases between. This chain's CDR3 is CASSRRRFAEAFF. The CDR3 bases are TGTGCCAGCAGCAGGCGGCGGTTCGCTGAAGCTTTCTTT.

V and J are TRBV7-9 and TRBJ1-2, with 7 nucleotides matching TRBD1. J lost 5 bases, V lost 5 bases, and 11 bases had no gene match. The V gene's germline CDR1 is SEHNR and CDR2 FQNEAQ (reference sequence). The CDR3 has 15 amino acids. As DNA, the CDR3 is TGTGCCAGCAGCCAATCCGGGACAGAAGTTTATGGCTACACCTTC. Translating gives CASSQSGTEVYGYTF.

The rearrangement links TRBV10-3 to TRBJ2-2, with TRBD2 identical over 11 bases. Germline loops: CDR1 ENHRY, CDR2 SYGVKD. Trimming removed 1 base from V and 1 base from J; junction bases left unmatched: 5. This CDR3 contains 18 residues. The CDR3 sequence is CAISEYGSGRVNTGELFF. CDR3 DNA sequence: TGTGCCATCAGTGAGTACGGTAGCGGGAGGGTGAACACCGGGGAGCTGTTTTTT.

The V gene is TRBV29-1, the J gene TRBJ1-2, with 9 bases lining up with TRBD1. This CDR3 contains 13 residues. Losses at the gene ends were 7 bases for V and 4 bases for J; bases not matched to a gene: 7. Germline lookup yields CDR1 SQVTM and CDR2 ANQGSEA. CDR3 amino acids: CSGLTGGSYGYTF. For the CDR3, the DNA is TGCAGCGGACTGACAGGGGGTTCCTATGGCTACACCTTC.

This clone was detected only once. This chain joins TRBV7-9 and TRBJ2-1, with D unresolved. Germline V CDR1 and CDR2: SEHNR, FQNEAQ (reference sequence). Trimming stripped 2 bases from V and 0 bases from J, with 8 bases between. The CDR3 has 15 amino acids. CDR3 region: CASSLKDGSYNEQFF. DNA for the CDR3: TGTGCCAGCAGCTTAAAGGACGGCTCCTACAATGAGCAGTTCTTC.

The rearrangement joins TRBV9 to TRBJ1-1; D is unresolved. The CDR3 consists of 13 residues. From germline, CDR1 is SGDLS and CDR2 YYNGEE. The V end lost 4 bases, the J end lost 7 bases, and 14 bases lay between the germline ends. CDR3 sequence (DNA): TGTGCCAGCAGCCCGGAGGTGGGTGGTGAAGCTTTCTTT. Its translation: CASSPEVGGEAFF.

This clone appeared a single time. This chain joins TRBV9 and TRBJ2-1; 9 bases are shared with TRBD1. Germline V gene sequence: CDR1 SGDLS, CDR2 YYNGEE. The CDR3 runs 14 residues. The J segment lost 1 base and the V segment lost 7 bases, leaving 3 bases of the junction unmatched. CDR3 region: CASGTGISYNEQFF. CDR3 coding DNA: TGTGCCAGCGGGACAGGGATATCCTACAATGAGCAGTTCTTC.

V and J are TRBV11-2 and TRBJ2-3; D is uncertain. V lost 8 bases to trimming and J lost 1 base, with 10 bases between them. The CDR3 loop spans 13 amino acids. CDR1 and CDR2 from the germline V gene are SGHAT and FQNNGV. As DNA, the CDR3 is TGTGCCAGCCTAGTTTATGGCACAGATACGCAGTATTTT. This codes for CASLVYGTDTQYF.

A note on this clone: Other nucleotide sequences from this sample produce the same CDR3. The CDR3 region is CASSSTGREQFF. In DNA form, the CDR3 reads TGTGCCAGCAGCTCTACAGGACGGGAGCAGTTCTTC. The rearrangement uses TRBV7-9 and TRBJ2-1, with a tentative D call TRBD1 (5 bases). The CDR3 consists of 12 residues. The germline V and J ends were trimmed by 4 bases and 10 bases, with 11 bases remaining between them. Germline V gene lookup returns CDR1 SEHNR and CDR2 FQNEAQ (reference sequence).

For the CDR3, the DNA is TGTGCCAGCAGCCCAGAGGGCGCCGGGGAGACCCAGTACTTC. This translates into CASSPEGAGETQYF. The chain employs TRBV11-3 and TRBJ2-5; D may be TRBD2 (5 bases). The V end lost 5 bases, the J end lost 5 bases, and 15 bases lay between the germline ends. Germline-derived CDR1 and CDR2 are SGHNT and YENEEA. The CDR3 is 14 amino acids.

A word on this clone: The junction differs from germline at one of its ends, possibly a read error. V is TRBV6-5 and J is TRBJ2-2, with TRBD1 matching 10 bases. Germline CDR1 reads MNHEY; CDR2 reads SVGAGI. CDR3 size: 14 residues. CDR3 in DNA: TGTGCCAGCAGGGGACAGGGGAACACCGGGGAGCCGTTTTTT. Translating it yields CASRGQGNTGEPFF.

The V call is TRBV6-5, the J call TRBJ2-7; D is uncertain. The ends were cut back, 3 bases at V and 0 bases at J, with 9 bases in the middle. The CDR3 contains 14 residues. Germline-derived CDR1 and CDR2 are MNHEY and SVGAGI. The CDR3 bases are TGTGCCAGCAGTTATTACGGACCCTCCTACGAGCAGTACTTC. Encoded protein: CASSYYGPSYEQYF.

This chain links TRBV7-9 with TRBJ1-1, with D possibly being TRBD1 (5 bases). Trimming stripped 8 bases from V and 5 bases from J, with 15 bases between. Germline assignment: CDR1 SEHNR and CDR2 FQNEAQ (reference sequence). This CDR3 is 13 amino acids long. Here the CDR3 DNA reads TGTGCCAGCTGGGGGGGATTAGGAACTGAAGCTTTCTTT. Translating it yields CASWGGLGTEAFF.

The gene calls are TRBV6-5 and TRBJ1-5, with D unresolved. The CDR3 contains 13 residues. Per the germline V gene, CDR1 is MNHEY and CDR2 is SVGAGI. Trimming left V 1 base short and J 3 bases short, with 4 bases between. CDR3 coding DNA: TGTGCCAGCAGTTACTTATTCAATCAGCCCCAGCATTTT. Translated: CASSYLFNQPQHF.

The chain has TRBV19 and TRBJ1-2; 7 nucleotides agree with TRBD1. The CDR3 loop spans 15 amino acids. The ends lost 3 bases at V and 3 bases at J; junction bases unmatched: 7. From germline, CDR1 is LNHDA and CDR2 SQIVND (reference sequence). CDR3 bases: TGTGCCAGTAGTATTGACAGGGAGGGCCACTATGGCTACACCTTC. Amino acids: CASSIDREGHYGYTF.

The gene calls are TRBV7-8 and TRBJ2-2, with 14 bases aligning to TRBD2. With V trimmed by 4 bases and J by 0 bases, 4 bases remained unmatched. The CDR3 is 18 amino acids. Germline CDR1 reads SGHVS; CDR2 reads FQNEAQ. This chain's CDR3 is CASSSRTSGRSNTGELFF. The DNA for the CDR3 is TGTGCCAGCAGCTCCAGGACTAGCGGGAGGTCGAACACCGGGGAGCTGTTTTTT.

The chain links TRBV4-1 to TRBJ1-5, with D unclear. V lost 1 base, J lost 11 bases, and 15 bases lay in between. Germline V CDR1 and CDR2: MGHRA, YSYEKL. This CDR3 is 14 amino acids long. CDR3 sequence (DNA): TGCGCCAGCAGCCAAGTGGGAAGATTTGAGGCCCAGCATTTT. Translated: CASSQVGRFEAQHF.

The CDR3 nucleotides are TGTGCCAGCAGCCCGGGGACTAGCGGGAGGAAGACCCAGTACTTC. Translating gives CASSPGTSGRKTQYF. V gene TRBV9 combines with J gene TRBJ2-5, with 15 nucleotides matching TRBD2. This CDR3 is 15 amino acids long. CDR1 is SGDLS, CDR2 YYNGEE, per germline. J was trimmed by 6 bases and V by 4 bases; bases with no gene match: 4.

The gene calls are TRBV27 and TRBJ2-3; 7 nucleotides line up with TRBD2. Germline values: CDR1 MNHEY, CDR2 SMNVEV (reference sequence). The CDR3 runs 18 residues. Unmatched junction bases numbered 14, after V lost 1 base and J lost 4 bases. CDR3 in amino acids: CASSLFAPVRGRADTQYF. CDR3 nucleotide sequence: TGTGCCAGCAGTTTATTTGCCCCCGTTCGTGGGAGGGCAGATACGCAGTATTTT.

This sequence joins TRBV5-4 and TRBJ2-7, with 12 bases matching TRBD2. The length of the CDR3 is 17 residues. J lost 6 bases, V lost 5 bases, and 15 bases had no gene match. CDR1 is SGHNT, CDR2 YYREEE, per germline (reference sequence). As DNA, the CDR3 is TGTGCCAGCAGTCGTGGGACTAGCGGGCCTTACCACGTCGAGCAGTACTTC. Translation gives CASSRGTSGPYHVEQYF.

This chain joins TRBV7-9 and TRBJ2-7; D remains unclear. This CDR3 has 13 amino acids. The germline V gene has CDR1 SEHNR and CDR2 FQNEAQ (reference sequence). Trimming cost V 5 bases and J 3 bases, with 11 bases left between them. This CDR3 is CASSGGAYYEQYF. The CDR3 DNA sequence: TGTGCCAGCAGCGGTGGAGCTTACTACGAGCAGTACTTC.

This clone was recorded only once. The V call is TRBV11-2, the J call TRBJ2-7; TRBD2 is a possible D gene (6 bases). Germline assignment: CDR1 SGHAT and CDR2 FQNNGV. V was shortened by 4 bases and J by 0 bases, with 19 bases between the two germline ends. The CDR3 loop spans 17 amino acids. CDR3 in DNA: TGTGCCAGCAGCTCCCTGAATGCCGGGAGAAACTCCTACGAGCAGTACTTC. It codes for CASSSLNAGRNSYEQYF.

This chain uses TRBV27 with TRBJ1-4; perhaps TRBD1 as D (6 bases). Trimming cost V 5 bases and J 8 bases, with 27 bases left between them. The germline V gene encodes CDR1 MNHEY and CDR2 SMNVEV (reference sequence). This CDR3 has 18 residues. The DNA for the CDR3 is TGTGCCAGCAGTCCTGACAGGATAAGAGGGTTGCGTCTAGAAAAACTGTTTTTT. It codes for CASSPDRIRGLRLEKLFF.